The 9 T cell receptor beta chains reported below all come from one sample, sequenced in a study of blood T cell repertoires in COVID-19. Clones were read by immunoSEQ multiplex PCR, and TCRdb kept only the in-frame ones, dropping some. The sample has about 27,000 clones, about four fifths seen once. The source material was peripheral blood. The receptor source for this set is a man between 65 and 85 years old with acute or convalescent COVID-19.

The chain couples TRBV19 to TRBJ2-7; TRBD1 might be the D (5 bases). Germline CDR1 reads LNHDA; CDR2 reads SQIVND (reference sequence). CDR3 length equals 13 residues. Trimming pared 0 bases from V and 6 bases from J, leaving 9 bases between. CDR3 sequence reads: CASSIDWGREQYF. In DNA, the CDR3 is TGTGCCAGTAGTATAGATTGGGGCCGCGAGCAGTACTTC.

This clone was found once. The rearrangement uses TRBV4-3 and TRBJ2-2; D not resolved. Trimming took off 2 bases at V and 2 bases at J, with 9 bases between the two ends. The CDR3 extends over 15 amino acids. In germline, CDR1 is LGHNA, CDR2 YSLEER. For the CDR3, the DNA is TGCGCCAGCAGCCAACACAGTTCCAACACCGGGGAGCTGTTTTTT. Its protein product is CASSQHSSNTGELFF.

In DNA form, the CDR3 reads TGTGCCAGCAGACCCGAACGACATACAACTAATGAAAAACTGTTTTTT. It translates to CASRPERHTTNEKLFF. The gene calls are TRBV2 and TRBJ1-4; D is ambiguous. This CDR3 is built from 16 residues. Trimming removed 6 bases at V and 0 bases at J, with 14 bases between. CDR1 and CDR2 from the germline V gene are SNHLY and FYNNEI.

This rearrangement joins TRBV12-3 or TRBV12-4 to TRBJ1-1; D gene uncertain. The CDR3 loop spans 12 amino acids. V was trimmed by 2 bases and J by 11 bases, leaving 12 bases between them. The CDR3 DNA reads TGTGCCAGCAGTTTAACGGTGAATCCGGCTTTCTTT. Translated, it gives CASSLTVNPAFF.

The chain employs TRBV28 and TRBJ1-4, with 7 nucleotides matching TRBD1. V was pared by 4 bases and J by 4 bases, with 6 bases of the junction left unmatched. Germline lookup yields CDR1 MDHEN and CDR2 SYDVKM. This CDR3 spans 15 amino acids. CDR3 DNA: TGTGCCAGCAGTTCCTACAGGGGAGGTAATGAAAAACTGTTTTTT. This translates into CASSSYRGGNEKLFF.

The chain has TRBV18 and TRBJ1-5; D unclear. The CDR3 covers 14 residues. Germline-derived CDR1 and CDR2 are KGHSH and LQKENI. Trimming pared 2 bases from V and 3 bases from J, leaving 8 bases between. This chain's CDR3 is CASSPGSDNQPQHF. The DNA of the CDR3 is TGTGCCAGCTCACCAGGGAGTGACAATCAGCCCCAGCATTTT.

This chain connects TRBV19 to TRBJ1-1, with TRBD1 matching over 9 bases. V gave up 8 bases and J gave up 5 bases; unmatched junction bases: 18. The length of the CDR3 is 17 residues. The germline V gene encodes CDR1 LNHDA and CDR2 SQIVND (reference sequence). The CDR3: CASETRTGGLGRTEAFF. Written as DNA, the CDR3 is TGTGCCAGTGAAACTAGAACAGGGGGCTTAGGGAGGACTGAAGCTTTCTTT.

This clone has more than one count but fewer than ten. The V and J genes are TRBV19 and TRBJ2-3; 8 nucleotides match TRBD1. Per germline, CDR1 LNHDA and CDR2 SQIVND (reference sequence). J was trimmed by 7 bases and V by 3 bases; bases with no gene match: 3. The CDR3 is made up of 13 amino acids. CDR3 region: CASSIQGANTQYF. The CDR3, as DNA: TGTGCCAGTAGTATCCAGGGGGCGAATACGCAGTATTTT.

The chain couples TRBV6-5 to TRBJ1-2; D possibly corresponds to TRBD1 (5 bases). There are 12 residues in the CDR3. The V gene lost 4 bases and the J gene lost 4 bases, with 7 bases spanning the gap. The V gene's germline CDR1 is MNHEY and CDR2 SVGAGI. The CDR3 protein is CASSWGGYGYTF. CDR3 nucleotide sequence: TGTGCCAGCAGTTGGGGGGGCTATGGCTACACCTTC.